This T cell receptor beta chain was sequenced in a study of blood T cell repertoires in COVID-19 (TCRdb year 2020). The study in broad terms: Collaborator samples came from the United States, Italy and Spain and covered acute and convalescent phases of COVID-19. Subjects who had been exposed to COVID-19, were actively infected with it, or had recovered from it provided the deeply sampled blood TCRbeta repertoires that made up the dataset. A de-identified subject ID, COVID-19 status, age in years and sex were almost always included in the sample metadata. Where HLA class I and class II types were available, the types were taken from metadata supplied by the sample provider, not from assay-based typing. The material from the prospective study consisted of cDNA or gDNA derived from T cells, B-cell-depleted T cells, or PBMCs. Samples were obtained from the ongoing ImmuneRACE study (first 160 participants) and from 1,000 to 1,500 subjects provided by 6 global collaborators. A freely available public database, intended as a resource for researchers studying the immune response to SARS-CoV-2, is where the repertoires were released. Points the paper makes about the study in general: The amount of clinical and demographic metadata varied by source and participant and was provided uncurated.

The germline V gene yields SGHRS for CDR1 and YFSETQ for CDR2. The CDR3 spans 16 residues, from the cysteine through the phenylalanine. The DNA shown is the 48-base CDR3, in frame from base 1. V was cut back by 0 bases and J by 1 base, leaving a gap of 13 bases between them. One collaborating source in Seattle enrolled patients while the patients were actively infected and followed the patients over time throughout the course of disease. Collaborating institutions collected whole blood in K2EDTA tubes following their own protocols. Collaborator samples were shipped for TCRbeta analysis as frozen whole blood, isolated PBMCs, or DNA extracted from either sample type. As concerns this clone: The clone's antigen remains unknown. No per-base quality is available; no much larger clone lies one base away.

TCRbeta CDR3 regions were amplified from genomic DNA by means of the immunoSEQ Assay, a bias-controlled multiplex PCR. Under the source paper's analysis protocol: Within the assay, amplification of reference gene primers was used to estimate how many nucleated cells each sample contained. To quantify the absolute abundance of each unique TCRbeta CDR3 rearrangement, sequence reads were collapsed and filtered. Productive Simpson clonality was computed per sample as the square root of Simpson's diversity index over productive rearrangements. TCRdb took over this immuneACCESS table, retaining in-frame rearrangements with V and J assigned. Such tables are incomplete; in checked studies, under half of the missing clones stem from an unresolved V gene, and the remainder is unexplained. V and J calls and clone size come straight from that table; D and trimming were deduced from the DNA. Present in this sample are around 40,000 clones, roughly 87% of which were seen just once. The top ten clonotypes cover more than 4.5% of the sample.

Sequenced input: peripheral blood. The source is a man aged 55-75 years with COVID-19, enrolled during active disease. The rearrangement joined TRBV5-1 to TRBJ1-1; the D gene cannot be named for sure. The nucleotides are TGCGCCAGCAGCTTGGGAGGGTACGGCCAGAACACTGAAGCTTTCTTT. This is translated as CASSLGGYGQNTEAFF.